The next 17 T cell receptor beta chains were all read from a single sample in a study of blood T cell repertoires in COVID-19. Libraries were prepared by immunoSEQ multiplex PCR; TCRdb keeps only in-frame clonotypes and omits some of them. This sample has about 200,000 clones, with around 92% found just once. Sequencing was done on a sample of PBMCs or T cells enriched from blood (not recorded which). These receptors all stem from a woman aged 25 to 39 with acute COVID-19.

The chain links TRBV20-1 to TRBJ2-7, with D unresolved. The CDR3 length is 11 residues. CDR1 DFQATT and CDR2 SNEGSKA come from the germline V gene (reference sequence). V gave up 6 bases and J gave up 5 bases, with 11 bases separating them. Here the CDR3 reads CSAPRVNEQYF. The CDR3 bases are TGCAGTGCCCCCCGGGTCAACGAGCAGTACTTC.

This clone was seen only once. The chain couples TRBV5-1 to TRBJ1-6; TRBD1 aligns across 7 bases. In germline, CDR1 is SGHRS, CDR2 YFSETQ. The V segment lost 4 bases and the J segment 14 bases; nucleotides outside the gene matches: 6. The CDR3 contains 12 residues. In DNA form, the CDR3 reads TGCGCCAGCAGCCCGGACAGGTCGGCCCTCCACTTT. Its protein is CASSPDRSALHF.

CDR3 loop: CASDPFGRSGNTIYF. CDR3 coding DNA: TGTGCCAGTGACCCTTTCGGCAGGTCTGGAAACACCATATATTTT. This chain joins TRBV19 and TRBJ1-3; D remains unclear. V lost 8 bases and J 1 base, leaving 15 bases between the germline ends. Germline loops: CDR1 LNHDA, CDR2 SQIVND (reference sequence). The length of the CDR3 is 15 residues. Variable domain in full (rest from reference TRBV19 and TRBJ1-3): DGGITQSPKYLFRKEGQNVTLSCEQNLNHDAMYWYRQDPGQGLRLIYYSQIVNDFQKGDIAEGYSVSREKKESFPLTVTSAQKNPTAFYLCASDPFGRSGNTIYFGEGSWLTVV.

With respect to this clone: The sample carries other DNA sequences with the same CDR3. The chain employs TRBV5-1 and TRBJ2-1, with 9 bases fitting TRBD1. V was pared by 4 bases and J by 6 bases, with 2 bases of the junction left unmatched. The germline CDR1 and CDR2 sequences are SGHRS and YFSETQ. The CDR3 contains 13 residues. The chain's CDR3 is CASSPDRGNEQFF. CDR3 nucleotide sequence: TGCGCCAGCAGCCCGGACAGGGGCAATGAGCAGTTCTTC.

This rearrangement joins TRBV5-1 to TRBJ2-7; the D is unclear. The germline V gene encodes CDR1 SGHRS and CDR2 YFSETQ. With 4 bases removed from V and 0 bases from J, the gap between germline ends came to 14 bases. The CDR3 extends over 15 amino acids. CDR3 sequence: CASSLPQMYSYEQYF. In nucleotides, the CDR3 is TGCGCCAGCAGCCTTCCCCAGATGTACTCCTACGAGCAGTACTTC.

CDR3 in amino acids: CASSQKGAGMNTEAFF. The CDR3 DNA reads TGCGCCAGCAGCCAAAAAGGGGCAGGGATGAACACTGAAGCTTTCTTT. The V call is TRBV4-1, the J call TRBJ1-1; perhaps TRBD1 as D (5 bases). The V gene's germline CDR1 is MGHRA and CDR2 YSYEKL. CDR3 length equals 16 residues. Trimming pared 2 bases from V and 0 bases from J, leaving 13 bases between.

The chain employs TRBV6-5 and TRBJ2-7, with D maybe TRBD1 (5 bases). The V gene lost 0 bases and the J gene lost 5 bases, with 17 bases spanning the gap. The CDR3 is 16 residues long. Germline values: CDR1 MNHEY, CDR2 SVGAGI. CDR3 coding DNA: TGTGCCAGCAGTTACTCGACCCCAGGGTATGACGACGAGCAGTACTTC. It codes for CASSYSTPGYDDEQYF.

The count of this clone is one. This chain links TRBV11-2 with TRBJ2-1; 9 positions agree with TRBD1. Germline V CDR1 and CDR2: SGHAT, FQNNGV. The CDR3 consists of 19 residues. V gave up 1 base and J gave up 4 bases; unmatched junction bases: 14. The CDR3 DNA is TGTGCCAGCAGCTTAGCCTTTGGACAGGGGTGGGGTGGGTACAATGAGCAGTTCTTC. This codes for CASSLAFGQGWGGYNEQFF.

The V gene is TRBV6-4, the J gene TRBJ2-1; 9 nucleotides match TRBD1. Germline CDR1 is MRHNA and CDR2 is SNTAGT. J was trimmed by 6 bases and V by 3 bases; bases with no gene match: 9. The CDR3 spans 16 residues. The CDR3 region is CASSELMGTGSNEQFF. The CDR3 DNA is TGTGCCAGCAGTGAATTGATGGGGACAGGGAGCAATGAGCAGTTCTTC.

V and J are TRBV28 and TRBJ1-1, with D uncertain. Germline V gives CDR1 MDHEN, CDR2 SYDVKM. The CDR3 length is 16 residues. Trimming pared 6 bases from V and 1 base from J, leaving 18 bases between. CDR3 loop: CASSSGSLGGNTEAFF. The DNA of the CDR3 is TGTGCCAGCAGCTCCGGGAGCCTTGGAGGGAACACTGAAGCTTTCTTT.

This chain connects TRBV15 to TRBJ2-1; 7 bases line up with TRBD2. This CDR3 has 17 residues. Losses at the gene ends were 1 base for V and 6 bases for J; bases not matched to a gene: 12. The V gene's germline CDR1 is LNHNV and CDR2 YYDKDF (reference sequence). CDR3 nucleotides: TGTGCCACCAGCAGAGTTGTGTCCAGCGGGGCCGGCAATGAGCAGTTCTTC. As protein: CATSRVVSSGAGNEQFF.

This clone has only one observation. This chain links TRBV6-5 with TRBJ2-7; the D gene is possibly TRBD2 (6 bases). Trimming took off 6 bases at V and 1 base at J, with 10 bases between the two ends. Germline-derived CDR1 and CDR2 are MNHEY and SVGAGI. CDR3 length equals 13 residues. The CDR3 sequence: CASREGGSYEQYF. CDR3 in DNA: TGTGCCAGCAGGGAGGGAGGTTCCTACGAGCAGTACTTC.

The chain recombines TRBV3-1 (or the pseudogene TRBV3-2) with TRBJ2-1; 12 bases map to TRBD2. The CDR3 contains 17 residues. Trimming at V came to 2 bases and at J to 4 bases, leaving 6 bases not matched to a gene. Germline CDR1 is LGHDT and CDR2 is YNNKEL (reference sequence). CDR3 DNA: TGTGCCAGCAGCCAAACACAACTAGCGGGGGGATACAATGAGCAGTTCTTC. Protein product: CASSQTQLAGGYNEQFF.

The chain employs TRBV5-6 and TRBJ1-5; no definite D call. CDR3 length: 14 residues. Germline CDR1 and CDR2: SGHDT and YYEEEE. V lost 0 bases and J lost 2, with 6 bases in between. CDR3 bases: TGTGCCAGCAGCTTGGGCGGCGGCAATCAGCCCCAGCATTTT. Protein product: CASSLGGGNQPQHF.

The CDR3 reads CASSLYAPTGQGRTGELFF. CDR3 nucleotides: TGTGCCAGCTCACTATACGCCCCAACGGGACAGGGTCGGACCGGGGAGCTGTTTTTT. This chain uses TRBV18 with TRBJ2-2; TRBD1 aligns across 9 bases. This CDR3 comprises 19 residues. The trim removed 4 bases at V and 5 bases at J, leaving 17 bases unmatched. Per the germline V gene, CDR1 is KGHSH and CDR2 is LQKENI.

The rearrangement uses TRBV19 and TRBJ2-5; maybe TRBD2 (6 bases). Per germline, CDR1 LNHDA and CDR2 SQIVND (reference sequence). The CDR3 loop spans 12 amino acids. V gave up 6 bases and J gave up 4 bases, with 9 bases separating them. CDR3 sequence (DNA): TGTGCCAGTAGCTCGGAGGGAGAGACCCAGTACTTC. Its protein product is CASSSEGETQYF.

V usage is TRBV4-1 and J usage is TRBJ2-3; 8 bases agree with TRBD1. From germline, CDR1 is MGHRA and CDR2 YSYEKL. The CDR3 has 16 amino acids. V gave up 4 bases and J gave up 1 base; unmatched junction bases: 7. The CDR3 region is CASSRDRGTGTDTQYF. The CDR3 bases are TGCGCCAGCAGCCGAGACAGGGGTACGGGCACAGATACGCAGTATTTT.